These T cell receptor beta chains were read from a single sample in a study of blood T cell repertoires in COVID-19. Some clones are missing from TCRdb's copy, which holds only in-frame ones; the method was immunoSEQ multiplex PCR. The top ten clones hold about 2.1% of a sample with over 55,000 clones, 80% to 95% of them seen once. Sequenced input: peripheral blood. The receptors stem from a man in his fifties or sixties with acute or convalescent COVID-19. Both conserved end residues are part of each CDR3. The order of the fields is J gene, clone size, D gene, V gene, CDR3 DNA, CDR3 protein. The D gene is left open where the match is weak. The size entry is marked missing in some rows and otherwise reads once, few, many or a size class.

j_gene: TRBJ1-5
abundance: few
d_gene: TRBD1
v_gene: TRBV28
CDR3nt: TGTGCCAGCAGCCATCTAAGGGGGACAGGGAGAGGGCAGCCCCAGCATTTT
CDR3aa: CASSHLRGTGRGQPQHF

j_gene: TRBJ1-1
abundance: NA
d_gene: NA
v_gene: TRBV28
CDR3nt: TGTGCCAGCATCGGGACTTTTGAAGCTTTCTTT
CDR3aa: CASIGTFEAFF

j_gene: TRBJ1-2
abundance: NA
d_gene: NA
v_gene: TRBV25-1
CDR3nt: TGTGCCAGCAGTGAACAGGCGTTGATGAGCTACACCTTC
CDR3aa: CASSEQALMSYTF

j_gene: TRBJ1-2
abundance: NA
d_gene: NA
v_gene: TRBV19
CDR3nt: TGTGCCAGTAGTAAAGGGGCTAACTATGGCTACACCTTC
CDR3aa: CASSKGANYGYTF

j_gene: TRBJ2-5
abundance: NA
d_gene: TRBD1
v_gene: TRBV24-1
CDR3nt: TGTGCCACCAGTGATCGGATAGGGGGCCTAGAGACCCAGTACTTC
CDR3aa: CATSDRIGGLETQYF

j_gene: TRBJ1-1
abundance: NA
d_gene: NA
v_gene: TRBV5-5
CDR3nt: TGTGCCAGCAGCGGAACCGCAGGGGCCGGCACTGAAGCTTTCTTT
CDR3aa: CASSGTAGAGTEAFF

j_gene: TRBJ2-3
abundance: NA
d_gene: TRBD2
v_gene: TRBV6-5
CDR3nt: TGTGCCAGCAGTTCAATAGCGGGAGGATCAGATACGCAGTATTTT
CDR3aa: CASSSIAGGSDTQYF

j_gene: TRBJ2-2
abundance: once
d_gene: NA
v_gene: TRBV19
CDR3nt: TGTGCCAGTAGTATAGCGGGAGCCACCGGGGAGCTGTTTTTT
CDR3aa: CASSIAGATGELFF

j_gene: TRBJ1-1
abundance: NA
d_gene: TRBD1
v_gene: TRBV18
CDR3nt: TGTGCCAGCTCACCGAGGGAACAACAGGGGGGCATGAACACTGAAGCTTTCTTT
CDR3aa: CASSPREQQGGMNTEAFF

j_gene: TRBJ2-5
abundance: NA
d_gene: TRBD1
v_gene: TRBV6-2/TRBV6-3
CDR3nt: TGTGCCAGCAGTGCGACTCAATGGGCAGGGGGCATGGAGACCCAGTACTTC
CDR3aa: CASSATQWAGGMETQYF

j_gene: TRBJ1-5
abundance: NA
d_gene: NA
v_gene: TRBV28
CDR3nt: TGTGCCAGCAGTCCCTGGGGCAGGCAGCCCCAGCATTTT
CDR3aa: CASSPWGRQPQHF

j_gene: TRBJ2-1
abundance: NA
d_gene: NA
v_gene: TRBV7-2
CDR3nt: TGTGCCAGCAGCTTAGGGGGGGGCGGGACGAGCTACAATGAGCAGTTCTTC
CDR3aa: CASSLGGGGTSYNEQFF

j_gene: TRBJ1-1
abundance: NA
d_gene: NA
v_gene: TRBV5-5
CDR3nt: TGTGCCAGCAGCTGGGACTTGAACACTGAAGCTTTCTTT
CDR3aa: CASSWDLNTEAFF

j_gene: TRBJ1-5
abundance: NA
d_gene: TRBD1
v_gene: TRBV6-5
CDR3nt: TGTGCCAGCAGTCGGACAGGGGGTTATCGTCAGCCCCAGCATTTT
CDR3aa: CASSRTGGYRQPQHF

j_gene: TRBJ1-2
abundance: NA
d_gene: TRBD1
v_gene: TRBV6-5
CDR3nt: TGTGCCAGCCGACCGGGACAGGAGACATTCTATGGCTACACCTTC
CDR3aa: CASRPGQETFYGYTF

j_gene: TRBJ2-1
abundance: NA
d_gene: TRBD1
v_gene: TRBV7-3
CDR3nt: TGTGCCAGCAGATTTGGGACAGATTACAATGAGCAGTTCTTC
CDR3aa: CASRFGTDYNEQFF

j_gene: TRBJ2-5
abundance: NA
d_gene: NA
v_gene: TRBV30
CDR3nt: TGTGCCTGGAGTCCACCGGCGACAGGCCAAGAGACCCAGTACTTC
CDR3aa: CAWSPPATGQETQYF

j_gene: TRBJ1-1
abundance: NA
d_gene: NA
v_gene: TRBV9
CDR3nt: TGTGCCAGCACTTACTTGGCAGGGAACACTGAAGCTTTCTTT
CDR3aa: CASTYLAGNTEAFF

j_gene: TRBJ2-2
abundance: NA
d_gene: NA
v_gene: TRBV19
CDR3nt: TGTGCCAGTAGCGGGCGGGGAGGCGGGGAGCTGTTTTTT
CDR3aa: CASSGRGGGELFF

j_gene: TRBJ2-2
abundance: NA
d_gene: TRBD2
v_gene: TRBV24-1
CDR3nt: TGTGCCACCCGCGTGGGGGGGACCGGGGAGCTGTTTTTT
CDR3aa: CATRVGGTGELFF

j_gene: TRBJ2-3
abundance: NA
d_gene: NA
v_gene: TRBV7-2
CDR3nt: TGTGCCAGCAGATCGAGCACAGATACGCAGTATTTT
CDR3aa: CASRSSTDTQYF

j_gene: TRBJ2-3
abundance: NA
d_gene: NA
v_gene: TRBV25-1
CDR3nt: TGTGCCAGCAGTACCGGGCTAGCATTAAGCACAGATACGCAGTATTTT
CDR3aa: CASSTGLALSTDTQYF

j_gene: TRBJ1-5
abundance: NA
d_gene: NA
v_gene: TRBV7-9
CDR3nt: TGTGCCAGCAGCGACGGACAGAATAGCAATCAGCCCCAGCATTTT
CDR3aa: CASSDGQNSNQPQHF

j_gene: TRBJ2-7
abundance: once
d_gene: TRBD1
v_gene: TRBV11-3
CDR3nt: TGTGCCAGCAGCCCCCGACAGGGAAGGGCCTACGAGCAGTACTTC
CDR3aa: CASSPRQGRAYEQYF

j_gene: TRBJ2-2
abundance: large
d_gene: NA
v_gene: TRBV5-1
CDR3nt: TGCGCCAGCAGGGACTTAATCACCGGGGAGCTGTTTTTT
CDR3aa: CASRDLITGELFF

j_gene: TRBJ2-7
abundance: once
d_gene: TRBD2
v_gene: TRBV5-1
CDR3nt: TGCGCCAGCAGCTTGTCGGGGGGAAACTACGAGCAGTACTTC
CDR3aa: CASSLSGGNYEQYF

j_gene: TRBJ2-3
abundance: NA
d_gene: NA
v_gene: TRBV11-2
CDR3nt: TGTGCCAGCAGCGATTATAGCGGATCTAGCACAGATACGCAGTATTTT
CDR3aa: CASSDYSGSSTDTQYF

j_gene: TRBJ2-7
abundance: NA
d_gene: NA
v_gene: TRBV11-2
CDR3nt: TGTGCCAGCAGCCCCTGGAGCAGCGACTACGAGCAGTACTTC
CDR3aa: CASSPWSSDYEQYF

j_gene: TRBJ2-7
abundance: NA
d_gene: NA
v_gene: TRBV9
CDR3nt: TGTGCCAGCAGCGTATTCGGGAGTGACTCCTACGAGCAGTACTTC
CDR3aa: CASSVFGSDSYEQYF

j_gene: TRBJ1-5
abundance: NA
d_gene: TRBD1
v_gene: TRBV5-4
CDR3nt: TGTGCCAGCGCCCCTTGGGACAGATTCTCCCCCAATAGCAATCAGCCCCAGCATTTT
CDR3aa: CASAPWDRFSPNSNQPQHF

j_gene: TRBJ2-5
abundance: NA
d_gene: TRBD2
v_gene: TRBV28
CDR3nt: TGTGCCAGCAATGAGGGAGGGCCGGTAGAGACCCAGTACTTC
CDR3aa: CASNEGGPVETQYF

j_gene: TRBJ1-4
abundance: NA
d_gene: NA
v_gene: TRBV5-1
CDR3nt: TGCGCCAGCAGCTTAGTGGCGGAAGCAACTAATGAAAAACTGTTTTTT
CDR3aa: CASSLVAEATNEKLFF

j_gene: TRBJ2-7
abundance: NA
d_gene: NA
v_gene: TRBV7-3
CDR3nt: TGTGCCAGCAGCCTTGGGGCAGGGGATTCCTACGAGCAGTACTTC
CDR3aa: CASSLGAGDSYEQYF

j_gene: TRBJ2-6
abundance: NA
d_gene: NA
v_gene: TRBV9
CDR3nt: TGTGCCAGCAGCGTAGGAGATCGGACAGTGAGAATACGTTCTGGGGCCAACGTCCTGACTTTC
CDR3aa: CASSVGDRTVRIRSGANVLTF